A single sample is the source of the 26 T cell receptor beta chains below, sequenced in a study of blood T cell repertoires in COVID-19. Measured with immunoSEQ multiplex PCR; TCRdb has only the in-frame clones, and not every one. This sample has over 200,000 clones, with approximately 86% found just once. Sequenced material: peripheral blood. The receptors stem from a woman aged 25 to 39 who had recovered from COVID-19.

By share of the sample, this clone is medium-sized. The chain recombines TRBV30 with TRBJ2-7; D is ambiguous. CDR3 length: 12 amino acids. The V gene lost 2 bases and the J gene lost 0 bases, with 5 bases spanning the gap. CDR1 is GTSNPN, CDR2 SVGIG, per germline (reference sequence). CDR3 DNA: TGTGCCTGGAGTTTCCGCTCCTACGAGCAGTACTTC. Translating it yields CAWSFRSYEQYF.

As DNA, the CDR3 is TGTGCCAGCAGCTTGTTCAGCGGGTTCGCAGATACGCAGTATTTT. This encodes CASSLFSGFADTQYF. The J gene is TRBJ2-3, the V gene TRBV5-4; D might be TRBD2 (6 bases). Germline loops: CDR1 SGHNT, CDR2 YYREEE (reference sequence). Trimming shortened V by 1 base and J by 4 bases, and 13 bases separated the two germline ends. This CDR3 has 15 residues.

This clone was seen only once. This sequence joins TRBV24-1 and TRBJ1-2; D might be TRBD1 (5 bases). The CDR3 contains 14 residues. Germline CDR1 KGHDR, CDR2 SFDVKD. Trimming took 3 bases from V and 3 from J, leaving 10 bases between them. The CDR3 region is CATSDPDRDYGYTF. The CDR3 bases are TGTGCCACCAGTGATCCCGACAGAGACTATGGCTACACCTTC.

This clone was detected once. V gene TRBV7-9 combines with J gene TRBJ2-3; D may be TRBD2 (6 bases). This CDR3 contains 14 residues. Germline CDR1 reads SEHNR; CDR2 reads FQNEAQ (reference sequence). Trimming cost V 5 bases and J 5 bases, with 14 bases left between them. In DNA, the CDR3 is TGTGCCAGCAGCCCCCGACTAGAGGGAGATACGCAGTATTTT. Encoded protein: CASSPRLEGDTQYF.

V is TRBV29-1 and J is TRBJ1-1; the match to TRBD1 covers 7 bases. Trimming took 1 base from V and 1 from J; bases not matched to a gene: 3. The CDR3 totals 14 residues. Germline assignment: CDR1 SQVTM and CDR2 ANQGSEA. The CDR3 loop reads CSVEGTGRNTEAFF. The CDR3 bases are TGCAGCGTTGAAGGGACAGGCAGGAACACTGAAGCTTTCTTT.

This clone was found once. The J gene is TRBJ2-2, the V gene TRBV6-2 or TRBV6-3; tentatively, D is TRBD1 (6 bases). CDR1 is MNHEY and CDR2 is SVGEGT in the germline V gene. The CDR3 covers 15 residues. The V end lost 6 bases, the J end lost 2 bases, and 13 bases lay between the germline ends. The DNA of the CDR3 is TGTGCCAGCAGCGCGACAGGTTCTAACACCGGGGAGCTGTTTTTT. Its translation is CASSATGSNTGELFF.

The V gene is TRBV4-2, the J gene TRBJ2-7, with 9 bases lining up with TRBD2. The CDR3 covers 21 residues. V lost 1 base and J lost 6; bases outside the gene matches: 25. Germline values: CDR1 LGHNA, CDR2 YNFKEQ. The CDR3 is CASSQVRRSSGAGTGSGEQYF. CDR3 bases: TGTGCCAGCAGCCAAGTACGCCGGTCTAGCGGGGCGGGGACGGGCTCGGGCGAGCAGTACTTC.

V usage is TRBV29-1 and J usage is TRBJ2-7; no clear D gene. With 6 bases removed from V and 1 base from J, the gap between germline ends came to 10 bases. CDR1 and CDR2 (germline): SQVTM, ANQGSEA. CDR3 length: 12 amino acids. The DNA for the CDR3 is TGCAGCGTGGCTTCAGTATCCTACGAGCAGTACTTC. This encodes CSVASVSYEQYF.

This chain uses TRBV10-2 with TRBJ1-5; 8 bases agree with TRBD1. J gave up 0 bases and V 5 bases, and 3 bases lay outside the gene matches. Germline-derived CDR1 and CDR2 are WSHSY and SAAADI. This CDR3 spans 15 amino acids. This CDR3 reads CASSPGQGSNQPQHF. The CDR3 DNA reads TGCGCCAGCAGTCCCGGACAGGGTAGCAATCAGCCCCAGCATTTT.

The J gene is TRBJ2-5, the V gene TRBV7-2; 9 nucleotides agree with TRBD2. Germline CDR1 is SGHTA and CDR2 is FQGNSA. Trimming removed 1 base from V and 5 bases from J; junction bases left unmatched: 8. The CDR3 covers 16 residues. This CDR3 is CASSLVASGVGETQYF. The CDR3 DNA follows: TGTGCCAGCAGCTTAGTGGCTAGCGGGGTTGGCGAGACCCAGTACTTC.

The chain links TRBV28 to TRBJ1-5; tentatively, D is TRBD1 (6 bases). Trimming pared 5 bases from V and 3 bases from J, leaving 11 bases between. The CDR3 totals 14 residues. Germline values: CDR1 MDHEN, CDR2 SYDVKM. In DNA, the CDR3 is TGTGCCAGCAGTCAACAGGGAAACAATCAGCCCCAGCATTTT. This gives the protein CASSQQGNNQPQHF.

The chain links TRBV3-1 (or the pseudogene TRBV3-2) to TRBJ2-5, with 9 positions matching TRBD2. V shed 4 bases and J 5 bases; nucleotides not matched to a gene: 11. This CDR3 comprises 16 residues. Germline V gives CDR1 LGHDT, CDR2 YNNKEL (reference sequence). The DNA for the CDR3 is TGTGCCAGCAGCCCTTTGGCGGGACTAGCTTTTGAGACCCAGTACTTC. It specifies CASSPLAGLAFETQYF.

As DNA, the CDR3 is TGCGCCAGCAGCCAAGAGGACTTCGATAGGGAGCAGTACTTC. This translates into CASSQEDFDREQYF. The V gene is TRBV4-1, the J gene TRBJ2-7; D may be TRBD2 (5 bases). Looked up from germline, CDR1 is MGHRA and CDR2 is YSYEKL. Trimming removed 0 bases from V and 7 bases from J, with 13 bases in between. CDR3 length: 14 residues.

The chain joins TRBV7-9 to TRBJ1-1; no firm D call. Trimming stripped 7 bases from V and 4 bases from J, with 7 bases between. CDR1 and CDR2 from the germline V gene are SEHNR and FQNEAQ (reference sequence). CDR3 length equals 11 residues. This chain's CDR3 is CASTSGTEAFF. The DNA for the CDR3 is TGTGCCAGCACGTCAGGCACTGAAGCTTTCTTT. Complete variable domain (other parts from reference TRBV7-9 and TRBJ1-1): DTGVSQNPRHKITKRGQNVTFRCDPISEHNRLYWYRQTLGQGPEFLTYFQNEAQLEKSRLLSDRFSAERPKGSFSTLEIQRTEQGDSAMYLCASTSGTEAFFGQGTRLTVV.

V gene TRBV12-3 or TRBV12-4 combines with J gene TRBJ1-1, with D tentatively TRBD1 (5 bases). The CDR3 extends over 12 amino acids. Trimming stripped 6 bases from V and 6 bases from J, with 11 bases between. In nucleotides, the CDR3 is TGTGCCAGCAGCCCCATGGGGCCTGAAGCTTTCTTT. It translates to CASSPMGPEAFF.

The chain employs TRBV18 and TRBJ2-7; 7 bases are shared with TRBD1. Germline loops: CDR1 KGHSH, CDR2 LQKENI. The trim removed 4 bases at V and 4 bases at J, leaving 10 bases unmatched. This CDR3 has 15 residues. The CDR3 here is CASSRGPKQGYEQYF. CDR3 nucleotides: TGTGCCAGCTCACGAGGTCCAAAACAGGGGTACGAGCAGTACTTC. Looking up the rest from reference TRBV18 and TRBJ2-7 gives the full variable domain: NAGVMQNPRHLVRRRGQEARLRCSPMKGHSHVYWYRQLPEEGLKFMVYLQKENIIDESGMPKERFSAEFPKEGPSILRIQQVVRGDSAAYFCASSRGPKQGYEQYFGPGTRLTVT.

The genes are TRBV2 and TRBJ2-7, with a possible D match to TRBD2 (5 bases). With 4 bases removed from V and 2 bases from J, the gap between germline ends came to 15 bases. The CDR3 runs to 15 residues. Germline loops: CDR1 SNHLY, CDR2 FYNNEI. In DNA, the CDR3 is TGTGCCAGCAGTGTCCCCAGCGGCCTCACCTACGAGCAGTACTTC. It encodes CASSVPSGLTYEQYF.

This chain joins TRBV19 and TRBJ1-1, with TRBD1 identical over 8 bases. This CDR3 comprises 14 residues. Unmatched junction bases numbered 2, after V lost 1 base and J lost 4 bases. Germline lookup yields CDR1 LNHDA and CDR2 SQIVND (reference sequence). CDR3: CASSIGTGLTEAFF. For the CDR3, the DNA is TGTGCCAGTAGTATAGGGACAGGGCTCACTGAAGCTTTCTTT.

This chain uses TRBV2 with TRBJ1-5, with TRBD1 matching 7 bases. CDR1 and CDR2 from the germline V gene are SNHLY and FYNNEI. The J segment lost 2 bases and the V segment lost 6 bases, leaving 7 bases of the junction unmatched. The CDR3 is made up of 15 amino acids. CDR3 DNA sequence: TGTGCCAGCAGAAACAGGGGTGGGGGCAATCAGCCCCAGCATTTT. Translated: CASRNRGGGNQPQHF.

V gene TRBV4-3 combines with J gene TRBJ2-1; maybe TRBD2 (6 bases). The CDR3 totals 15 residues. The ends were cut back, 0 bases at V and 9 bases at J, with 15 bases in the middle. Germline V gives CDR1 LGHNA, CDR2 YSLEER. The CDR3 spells CASSQDTGGVSEQFF. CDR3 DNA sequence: TGCGCCAGCAGCCAAGATACCGGGGGAGTGAGTGAGCAGTTCTTC.

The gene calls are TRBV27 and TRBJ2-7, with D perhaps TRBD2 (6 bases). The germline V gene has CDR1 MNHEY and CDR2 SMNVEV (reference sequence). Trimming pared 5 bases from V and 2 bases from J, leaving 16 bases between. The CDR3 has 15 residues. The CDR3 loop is CASSALRDGPYEQYF. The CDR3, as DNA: TGTGCCAGCAGTGCCCTGCGGGACGGTCCCTACGAGCAGTACTTC.

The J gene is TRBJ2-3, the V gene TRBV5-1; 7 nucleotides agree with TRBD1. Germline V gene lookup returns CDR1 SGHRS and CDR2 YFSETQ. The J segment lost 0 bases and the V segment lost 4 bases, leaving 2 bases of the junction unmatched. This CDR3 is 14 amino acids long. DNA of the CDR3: TGCGCCAGCAGCCCGGACAGGAGCACAGATACGCAGTATTTT. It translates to CASSPDRSTDTQYF.

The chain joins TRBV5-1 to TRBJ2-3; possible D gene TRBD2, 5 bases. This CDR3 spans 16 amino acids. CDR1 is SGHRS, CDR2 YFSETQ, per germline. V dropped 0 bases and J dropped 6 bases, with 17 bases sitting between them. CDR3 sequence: CASSLALSRERDTQYF. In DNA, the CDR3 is TGCGCCAGCAGCTTGGCTCTTTCTAGGGAGAGGGATACGCAGTATTTT.

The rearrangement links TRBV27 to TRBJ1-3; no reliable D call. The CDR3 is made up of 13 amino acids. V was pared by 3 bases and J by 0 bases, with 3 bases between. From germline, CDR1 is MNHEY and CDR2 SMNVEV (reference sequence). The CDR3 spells CASSLSSGNTIYF. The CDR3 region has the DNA TGTGCCAGCAGTTTGAGCTCTGGAAACACCATATATTTT.

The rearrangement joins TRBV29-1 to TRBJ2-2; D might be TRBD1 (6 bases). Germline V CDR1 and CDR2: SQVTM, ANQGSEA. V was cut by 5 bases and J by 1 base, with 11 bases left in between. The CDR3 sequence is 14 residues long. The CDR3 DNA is TGCAGCGTTACCGGGACACTGAACACCGGGGAGCTGTTTTTT. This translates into CSVTGTLNTGELFF.

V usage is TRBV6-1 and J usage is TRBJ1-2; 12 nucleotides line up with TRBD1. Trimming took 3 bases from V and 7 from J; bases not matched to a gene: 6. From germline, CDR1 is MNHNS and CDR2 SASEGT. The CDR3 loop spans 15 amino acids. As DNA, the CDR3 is TGTGCCAGCAGTGATCCGGGACAGGGGGCGTCTGGCTACACCTTC. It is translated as CASSDPGQGASGYTF.